Sequencing of this T cell receptor (beta chain) was carried out in a study of cytomegalovirus exposure and HLA in healthy donors. Study background: Across a few hundred genotyped donors, 81% landed in the Caucasian-associated ancestry cluster. Study outcomes and limitations: Reportedly, diagnosis of cytomegalovirus status by the classifier showed high specificity and sensitivity. Apparent HLA restriction characterized most CMV-associated TCR beta chains in a later analysis. Cytomegalovirus association was listed for 150 or so TCR beta chains.

Germline CDR1 SGHNT, CDR2 YENEEA. V lost 6 bases and J 8 bases, leaving 11 bases between the germline ends. The CDR3 is made up of 13 amino acids. Researchers ran the PCR with 60 Vbeta and 13 Jbeta primers. Assay used: immunoSEQ multiplex PCR; TCRdb lists only in-frame clones, some missing. The table has 50,000 or so clones, approximately 82% seen once. This clone was counted once. What it binds is unknown. The source is a young woman in good health and CMV-seronegative. The sequenced sample was PBMCs. The chain combines TRBV11-3 with TRBJ1-6; tentatively, D is TRBD1 (6 bases). The CDR3 nucleotides read TGTGCCAGCAGAAGACAGGAGGATTCACCCCTCCACTTT. This codes for CASRRQEDSPLHF. Full variable domain (outside the CDR3, taken from reference TRBV11-3 and TRBJ1-6): EAGVVQSPRYKIIEKKQPVAFWCNPISGHNTLYWYLQNLGQGPELLIRYENEEAVDDSQLPKDRFSAERLKGVDSTLKIQPAELGDSAVYLCASRRQEDSPLHFGNGTRLTVT.